Listed below are T cell receptor beta chains from one sample, sequenced in a study of blood T cell repertoires in COVID-19. Measured with immunoSEQ multiplex PCR; TCRdb has only the in-frame clones, and not every one. The table lists about 200,000 clones, roughly 82% of them singletons. The sequenced sample consisted of PBMCs or T cells enriched from blood (not recorded which). Receptor source: a man in his forties who had recovered from COVID-19. The CDR3 runs from the conserved cysteine through the conserved F or W.

V gene	CDR3 protein
TRBV27	CASSTGSMNTEAFF
TRBV4-2	CASSQLQGKEGSPLHF
TRBV13	CASSNPSGSGLRETQYF
TRBV2	CASRRLAGAYSSYNEQFF
TRBV5-1	CASSPGGTRQDTQYF
TRBV29-1	CSVGRANYGYTF
TRBV5-1	CASSRDRLYNEQFF
TRBV10-3	CAITQPGQGLSGYTF
TRBV13	CASTAGGSNQPQHF
TRBV12-3/TRBV12-4	CASSLARDRGYTF
TRBV18	CASSQFTGASGNTIYF
TRBV4-3	CASSGTGVSYEQYF
TRBV27	CASSSAGTFYEQYF
TRBV7-3	CASSLGLANTGELFF
TRBV28	CASTSFRVGDTQYF
TRBV7-9	CASSSGLEGPNYGYTF
TRBV28	CASSLTRQGNQPQHF
TRBV19	CASGRGRMDNSPLHF
TRBV6-5	CASGLAGTDTQYF
TRBV5-1	CASSIAGQGVGGYTF
TRBV19	CASSIGTEINTEAFF
TRBV10-3	CAISESGRANSPLHF
TRBV2	CASTLNTEAFF
TRBV6-5	CASTHTGVQETQYF
TRBV9	CASSVSGVGDVPFF
TRBV3-1/TRBV3-2	CASSQTGLDTIYF
TRBV6-5	CASSLTLTGYTGYTF
TRBV10-3	CAIRGTGTYEQYF
TRBV7-6	CASSSSGTGLQPQHF
TRBV18	CASSVGQGENTEAFF
TRBV4-1	CASSLMGQGVGTNEKLFF
TRBV4-3	CASSQAVAGSGIDTQYF
TRBV5-4	CASSFPGQDEQYF
TRBV4-3	CASSQEGDRPDLYTF
TRBV3-1/TRBV3-2	CASSQSGRDYNEQFF
TRBV2	CARRAGQGGSEQYF
TRBV5-1	CASSLEAGFNSNEQFF
TRBV5-4	CASSYPPGREGGGELFF
TRBV7-6	CASSLDTTSGGYNEQFF
TRBV7-7	CASSHPGTSGRYQETQYF
TRBV18	CASSRTRVNTEAFF
TRBV6-5	CASMWNRGGQPQHF
TRBV5-1	CASRQGAREKLFF
TRBV5-1	CASSLGRVGEKLFF
TRBV2	CASSYRDSGANVLTF
TRBV7-2	CASRRDSLNTGELFF
TRBV6-2/TRBV6-3	CASSYSPDSTGELFF
TRBV5-1	CASSGTGGANTGELFF
TRBV20-1	CSASSATTHNEQFF
TRBV5-1	CASTGGRALETQYF
TRBV5-1	CASSLTGTGDGQDTEAFF